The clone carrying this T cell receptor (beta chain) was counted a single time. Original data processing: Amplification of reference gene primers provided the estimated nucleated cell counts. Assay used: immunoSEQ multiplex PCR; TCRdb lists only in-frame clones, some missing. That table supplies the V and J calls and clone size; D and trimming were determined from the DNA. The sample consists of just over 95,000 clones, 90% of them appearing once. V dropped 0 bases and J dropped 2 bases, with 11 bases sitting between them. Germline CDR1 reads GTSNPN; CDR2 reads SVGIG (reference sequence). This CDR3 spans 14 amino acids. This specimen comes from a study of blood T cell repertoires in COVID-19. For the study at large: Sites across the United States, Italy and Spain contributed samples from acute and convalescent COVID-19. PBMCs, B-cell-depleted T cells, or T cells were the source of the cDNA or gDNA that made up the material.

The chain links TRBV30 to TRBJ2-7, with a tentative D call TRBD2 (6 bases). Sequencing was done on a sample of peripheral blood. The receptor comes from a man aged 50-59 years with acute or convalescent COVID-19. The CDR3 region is CAWSVGGKTYEQYF. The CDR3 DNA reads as TGTGCCTGGAGTGTAGGAGGGAAGACCTACGAGCAGTACTTC.